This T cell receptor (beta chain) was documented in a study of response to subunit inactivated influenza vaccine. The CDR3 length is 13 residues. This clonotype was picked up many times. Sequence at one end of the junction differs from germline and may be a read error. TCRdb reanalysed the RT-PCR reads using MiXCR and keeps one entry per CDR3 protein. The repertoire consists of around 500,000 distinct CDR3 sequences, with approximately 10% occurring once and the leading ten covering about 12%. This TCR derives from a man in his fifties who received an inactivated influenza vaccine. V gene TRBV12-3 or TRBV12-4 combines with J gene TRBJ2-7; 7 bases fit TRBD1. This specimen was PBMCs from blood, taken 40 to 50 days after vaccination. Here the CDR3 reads CASSLGTVYEQYF. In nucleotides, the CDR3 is TGTGCCAGCAGCTTAGGGACAGTCTACGAGCAGTACTTC.